The clone carrying this T cell receptor beta chain was detected once. Its antigen remains unknown. The sample comes from a study of blood T cells in healthy people across ages. Study outcomes and limitations: Diversity figures based on one million T cells were deemed too low.

A sample-barcoded 5' primer and a J-beta primer mix were used in a second PCR of roughly 6 to 12 cycles. TCRdb re-analysed the 5' RACE reads in MiXCR, keeping a single row per CDR3 protein. The sample consists of about 600,000 distinct CDR3 sequences, under 55% of them appearing once. This CDR3 has 13 residues. CDR1 and CDR2 from the germline V gene are MNHEY and SMNVEV (reference sequence). Trimming removed 4 bases at V and 5 bases at J, with 6 bases between. This chain uses TRBV27 with TRBJ1-6; D not resolved. The source material was blood. The origin of this receptor is a man older than 75 in good health. CDR3 sequence (DNA): TGTGCCAGCAGTTACATTGATAATTCACCCCTCCACTTT. Translation gives CASSYIDNSPLHF.